The sequence of this T cell receptor beta chain was determined in a study of T cells in localized non-small cell lung cancer. The CDR3 sequence is 13 residues long. V lost 2 bases, J lost 2 bases, and 6 bases lay in between. Germline assignment: CDR1 WNHNN and CDR2 SYGVQD (reference sequence). Study-level findings and limits: It was uninvolved adjacent lung that showed the highest T cell clonality, exceeding tumor. In adjacent lung appeared a median 57 of the top 100 tumor clones.

Of note for this clone: What it binds is not known.

Produced via immunoSEQ multiplex PCR; TCRdb's table is partial and in-frame only. This table has tens of thousands of clones, around 87% appearing once. The sample in question was PBMCs, obtained before any cancer treatment. The TCR was taken from a female donor with stage II lung adenocarcinoma. The genes are TRBV10-1 and TRBJ1-2; D call uncertain. The CDR3 nucleotides are TGCGCCAGCAGTGAGCGGCGGAACTATGGCTACACCTTC. This codes for CASSERRNYGYTF.